This TCR beta chain derives from a study of T cell clones after liver transplantation. TCRdb's copy holds only in-frame clones and misses some; the assay was immunoSEQ multiplex PCR. Here the sample spans 72,000 or so clones, roughly 83% being singletons. The trim removed 6 bases at V and 2 bases at J, leaving 10 bases unmatched. This CDR3 is built from 17 residues. Looked up from germline, CDR1 is MNHNS and CDR2 is SASEGT. The chain carries TRBV6-1 and TRBJ2-3, with 11 nucleotides matching TRBD2. The sequenced sample was CD4+ T cells from blood, obtained at the 22-month timepoint. The receptor comes from a human patient who received a liver transplant. T cells may partly derive from the graft donor. The CDR3 spells CASSELVAGGDTDTQYF. CDR3 coding DNA: TGTGCCAGCAGCGAACTAGTAGCGGGGGGGGACACAGATACGCAGTATTTT.